Each of the 29 T cell receptor beta chains below was sequenced from the same sample in a study of OX40 agonist ivuxolimab in advanced cancers. Sequencing used immunoSEQ multiplex PCR; TCRdb keeps in-frame clones, though not all of them. The repertoire includes some 48,000 clones, around 86% of them detected once, and about 1.9% sits in the top ten. This material consisted of CD4+ or CD8+ T cells sorted from blood, taken in a trial of the OX40 agonist ivuxolimab. These receptors were obtained from an adult with an advanced solid tumor such as melanoma, head and neck, liver or kidney cancer.

With respect to this clone: Other DNA sequences in the sample encode the same CDR3. J is TRBJ2-2 and V is TRBV5-4; TRBD2 aligns across 14 bases. The germline V gene has CDR1 SGHNT and CDR2 YYREEE (reference sequence). V dropped 5 bases and J dropped 1; count of bases not matched to a gene: 4. This CDR3 region has 17 residues. The CDR3 reads CASRPGLAGGNTGELFF. In DNA form, the CDR3 reads TGTGCCAGCAGGCCAGGACTAGCGGGAGGGAACACCGGGGAGCTGTTTTTT.

CDR3 in DNA: TGTGCCAGCAGCGGACTGGAAAGGCAGCCCCAGCATTTT. Its translation: CASSGLERQPQHF. The chain combines TRBV7-9 with TRBJ1-5; no reliable D call. The CDR3 length is 13 residues. CDR1 and CDR2 from the germline V gene are SEHNR and FQNEAQ (reference sequence). Trimming removed 5 bases at V and 7 bases at J, with 12 bases between.

The genes are TRBV6-5 and TRBJ1-4; 8 nucleotides agree with TRBD1. CDR1 MNHEY and CDR2 SVGAGI come from the germline V gene. V lost 5 bases, J lost 4 bases, and 6 bases stayed unmatched. This CDR3 has 15 amino acids. CDR3 coding DNA: TGTGCCAGCAGTAAACGACAGGGGATTAATGAAAAACTGTTTTTT. Translating gives CASSKRQGINEKLFF.

The CDR3 bases are TGTGCCAGCACGGGGGGACGGTGGAATGAGCAGTTCTTC. This gives the protein CASTGGRWNEQFF. V and J are TRBV6-5 and TRBJ2-1; 7 bases line up with TRBD2. Germline V CDR1 and CDR2: MNHEY, SVGAGI. CDR3 size: 13 residues. Trimming cost V 7 bases and J 7 bases; bases outside gene matches: 7.

The chain couples TRBV18 to TRBJ1-5; D gene uncertain. Trimming removed 1 base at V and 2 bases at J, with 6 bases between. Looked up from germline, CDR1 is KGHSH and CDR2 is LQKENI. The CDR3 contains 14 residues. The CDR3 DNA follows: TGTGCCAGCTCACCACTGCAGGGCAATCAGCCCCAGCATTTT. It yields the protein CASSPLQGNQPQHF.

CDR3 amino acids: CASSDSSLAGGPREQFF. The CDR3 region has the DNA TGTGCCAGCAGTGACTCGTCCCTAGCGGGGGGGCCGCGAGAGCAGTTCTTC. V gene TRBV6-4 combines with J gene TRBJ2-1; 12 bases are a match to TRBD2. V was clipped by 0 bases and J by 10 bases; unmatched bases: 10. The V gene's germline CDR1 is MRHNA and CDR2 SNTAGT. The CDR3 contains 17 residues.

The chain joins TRBV4-2 to TRBJ2-1, with 9 bases lining up with TRBD2. This CDR3 has 16 amino acids. V gave up 3 bases and J gave up 1 base; unmatched junction bases: 4. CDR1 LGHNA and CDR2 YNFKEQ come from the germline V gene. The CDR3 nucleotides are TGTGCCAGCAGCCAGCAGGCGGGAGGGTCCTACAATGAGCAGTTCTTC. Its protein product is CASSQQAGGSYNEQFF.

V and J are TRBV6-5 and TRBJ2-3, with a weak D call TRBD2 (5 bases). Trimming stripped 0 bases from V and 6 bases from J, with 10 bases between. This CDR3 contains 14 residues. Germline CDR1 reads MNHEY; CDR2 reads SVGAGI. The CDR3 DNA sequence: TGTGCCAGCAGTTACTCGACCTCTAGCGATACGCAGTATTTT. As protein: CASSYSTSSDTQYF.

Only one count was recorded for this clone. V usage is TRBV19 and J usage is TRBJ1-2; 10 positions agree with TRBD1. Germline values: CDR1 LNHDA, CDR2 SQIVND (reference sequence). This CDR3 has 15 amino acids. After removal of 4 bases from V and 4 bases from J, the junction contained 6 bases not matched to a gene. This CDR3 is CASSSPGQGIYGYTF. The CDR3 DNA follows: TGTGCCAGTAGTAGCCCGGGACAGGGGATCTATGGCTACACCTTC.

The rearrangement links TRBV15 to TRBJ2-1, with a possible D match to TRBD1 (5 bases). From germline, CDR1 is LNHNV and CDR2 YYDKDF (reference sequence). The V gene lost 0 bases and the J gene lost 6 bases, with 12 bases spanning the gap. The CDR3 sequence is 15 residues long. This CDR3 reads CATSRDLRQGNEQFF. As DNA, the CDR3 is TGTGCCACCAGCAGAGATCTACGGCAGGGCAATGAGCAGTTCTTC.

The chain employs TRBV21-1 and TRBJ1-5; the tabulated D call, TRBD1, remains unverified against the DNA. TRBV21-1 is a documented pseudogene. The CDR3 runs to 14 residues. The CDR3 DNA reads TGTGCCAGCAGCAAAGGAAGACATTATCAGCCCCAGCATTTT. Translation gives CASSKGRHYQPQHF.

This chain uses TRBV29-1 with TRBJ2-7; possible D gene TRBD2, 6 bases. The germline CDR1 and CDR2 sequences are SQVTM and ANQGSEA. The CDR3 sequence is 10 residues long. V was trimmed by 7 bases and J by 3 bases, leaving 7 bases between them. The CDR3 region is CSGGDYEQYF. The CDR3 region has the DNA TGCAGCGGGGGGGACTACGAGCAGTACTTC.

CDR3 residues: CASSLSSGRGETQYF. The CDR3 bases are TGCGCCAGCAGCTTGTCTAGCGGGAGAGGTGAGACCCAGTACTTC. The chain links TRBV5-1 to TRBJ2-5, with 10 nucleotides matching TRBD2. J gave up 5 bases and V 1 base, and 5 bases lay outside the gene matches. The CDR3 has 15 amino acids. Per the germline V gene, CDR1 is SGHRS and CDR2 is YFSETQ.

This rearrangement joins TRBV2 to TRBJ2-3; D is possibly TRBD1 (5 bases). V dropped 6 bases and J dropped 3 bases, with 13 bases sitting between them. Germline V gene lookup returns CDR1 SNHLY and CDR2 FYNNEI. The CDR3 totals 14 residues. This chain's CDR3 is CASSGQPSTDTQYF. The CDR3 DNA follows: TGTGCCAGCAGCGGACAACCCTCGACAGATACGCAGTATTTT.

The rearrangement links TRBV7-2 to TRBJ2-5; a possible D gene is TRBD1 (5 bases). V was trimmed by 1 base and J by 4 bases, leaving 16 bases between them. The CDR3 spans 16 residues. The germline V gene encodes CDR1 SGHTA and CDR2 FQGNSA. CDR3 region: CASSLGNRNTGETQYF. For the CDR3, the DNA is TGTGCCAGCAGCTTAGGGAACAGGAATACCGGAGAGACCCAGTACTTC. The full variable domain, in which reference TRBV7-2 and TRBJ2-5 provide the parts outside the CDR3, is GAGVSQSPSNKVTEKGKDVELRCDPISGHTALYWYRQSLGQGLEFLIYFQGNSAPDKSGLPSDRFSAERTGGSVSTLTIQRTQQEDSAVYLCASSLGNRNTGETQYFGPGTRLLVL.

This clone was seen more than once but under ten times. The rearrangement links TRBV7-2 to TRBJ1-2; D might be TRBD1 (5 bases). Germline assignment: CDR1 SGHTA and CDR2 FQGNSA. V shed 5 bases and J shed 5 bases, with 15 bases lying between them. The length of the CDR3 is 14 residues. The CDR3 DNA sequence: TGTGCCAGCAGCCAGGGACGGGCTGGGTATGGCTACACCTTC. Protein sequence: CASSQGRAGYGYTF.

CDR3 amino acids: CAWSVPGPGVYEQYF. The CDR3 nucleotides read TGTGCCTGGAGTGTACCGGGCCCCGGGGTCTACGAGCAGTACTTC. This chain links TRBV30 with TRBJ2-7; D perhaps matches TRBD2 (5 bases). In germline, CDR1 is GTSNPN, CDR2 SVGIG (reference sequence). Trimming removed 0 bases from V and 3 bases from J, with 15 bases in between. The CDR3 extends over 15 amino acids.

V usage is TRBV6-1 and J usage is TRBJ2-2; D remains ambiguous. The CDR3 spans 15 residues. V gave up 6 bases and J gave up 3 bases, with 14 bases separating them. Germline CDR1 and CDR2: MNHNS and SASEGT. CDR3 sequence: CASRTTLVDTGELFF. The DNA for the CDR3 is TGTGCCAGCAGGACGACGCTAGTCGACACCGGGGAGCTGTTTTTT.

This clone was seen just once. V and J are TRBV19 and TRBJ2-4; D may be TRBD1 (6 bases). Germline V gives CDR1 LNHDA, CDR2 SQIVND (reference sequence). This CDR3 is built from 15 residues. The V and J ends lost 2 bases and 0 bases respectively, with 8 bases between them. CDR3 sequence reads: CASSIHRVAKNIQYF. The DNA for the CDR3 is TGTGCCAGTAGTATACACAGGGTAGCCAAAAACATTCAGTACTTC.

This chain joins TRBV6-1 and TRBJ1-5, with D unresolved. V dropped 5 bases and J dropped 7 bases, with 6 bases sitting between them. Germline V gene data show CDR1 as MNHNS and CDR2 as SASEGT. The CDR3 spans 11 residues. CDR3 DNA: TGTGCCAGCAGTTACGAACAGCCCCAGCATTTT. It codes for CASSYEQPQHF.

This chain links TRBV5-1 with TRBJ1-4, with D hard to call. This CDR3 is built from 14 residues. The V gene lost 3 bases and the J gene lost 8 bases, with 14 bases spanning the gap. Germline CDR1 SGHRS, CDR2 YFSETQ. CDR3 sequence reads: CASSSLDPNEKLFF. The CDR3 DNA follows: TGCGCCAGCAGCTCTCTAGACCCCAACGAAAAACTGTTTTTT.

In its sample, this clone was seen once. The V gene is TRBV10-3, the J gene TRBJ2-7; 11 positions match TRBD1. Germline lookup yields CDR1 ENHRY and CDR2 SYGVKD. The V segment lost 7 bases and the J segment 2 bases; nucleotides outside the gene matches: 4. This CDR3 is built from 14 residues. Here the CDR3 DNA reads TGTGCCATCAATCCGGGACAGGGGGCCTACGAGCAGTACTTC. Protein product: CAINPGQGAYEQYF.

The chain combines TRBV12-5 with TRBJ1-5; D uncertain. This CDR3 spans 13 amino acids. V was cut by 2 bases and J by 0 bases, with 2 bases left in between. Germline V gene lookup returns CDR1 LGHNT and CDR2 FRNRAP. CDR3 sequence: CASGLSSNQPQHF. The CDR3 nucleotides are TGTGCTAGTGGTTTGAGTAGCAATCAGCCCCAGCATTTT. The full variable domain, with the rest looked up from reference TRBV12-5 and TRBJ1-5, is DARVTQTPRHKVTEMGQEVTMRCQPILGHNTVFWYRQTMMQGLELLAYFRNRAPLDDSGMPKDRFSAEMPDATLATLKIQPSEPRDSAVYFCASGLSSNQPQHFGDGTRLSIL.

This clone was counted once. V is TRBV7-9 and J is TRBJ2-1, with TRBD1 matching over 8 bases. CDR3 size: 15 residues. Germline values: CDR1 SEHNR, CDR2 FQNEAQ (reference sequence). After removal of 7 bases from V and 4 bases from J, the junction contained 9 bases not matched to a gene. CDR3 in DNA: TGTGCCAGCAAAGTAGGGACAGGAAAATACAATGAGCAGTTCTTC. Residues: CASKVGTGKYNEQFF.

This clone was recorded a few times. This rearrangement joins TRBV11-1 to TRBJ1-2, with no clear D. The CDR3 sequence is 13 residues long. The germline V gene has CDR1 SGHAT and CDR2 FQDESV (reference sequence). Deletions cut 1 base from V and 4 bases from J, with 7 bases between. The DNA of the CDR3 is TGTGCCAGCAGCTTAGAGACGGGCTATGGCTACACCTTC. It is translated as CASSLETGYGYTF.

This clone came up a few times. This chain connects TRBV10-3 to TRBJ1-6, with TRBD1 matching over 11 bases. Germline-derived CDR1 and CDR2 are ENHRY and SYGVKD. The J segment lost 9 bases and the V segment lost 3 bases, leaving 10 bases of the junction unmatched. CDR3 size: 17 residues. The CDR3 loop is CAISDLAGQGAGSPLHF. CDR3 coding DNA: TGTGCCATCAGTGATCTCGCAGGACAGGGGGCGGGTTCACCCCTCCACTTT.

V is TRBV5-1 and J is TRBJ1-2; D possibly corresponds to TRBD1 (5 bases). The CDR3 contains 14 residues. The V end was cut by 4 bases, the J end by 8 bases, with 18 bases between. CDR1 SGHRS and CDR2 YFSETQ come from the germline V gene. The CDR3 bases are TGCGCCAGCAGCGAAGGACGTCCGGGGGGAGGCTACACCTTC. Translating it yields CASSEGRPGGGYTF.

This clone was observed once. The chain has TRBV7-2 and TRBJ2-3, with 9 bases that match TRBD1. Germline V gene lookup returns CDR1 SGHTA and CDR2 FQGNSA. The length of the CDR3 is 15 residues. The V gene end was trimmed by 5 bases and the J gene end by 4 bases; junction bases not matched to a gene: 7. The CDR3 region has the DNA TGTGCCAGCAGCCCTCGGACAGGGGCGGCAGATACGCAGTATTTT. Translating it yields CASSPRTGAADTQYF. Full variable domain (remainder filled in from reference TRBV7-2 and TRBJ2-3): GAGVSQSPSNKVTEKGKDVELRCDPISGHTALYWYRQSLGQGLEFLIYFQGNSAPDKSGLPSDRFSAERTGGSVSTLTIQRTQQEDSAVYLCASSPRTGAADTQYFGPGTRLTVL.

The gene calls are TRBV4-1 and TRBJ2-1, with D possibly being TRBD2 (6 bases). From germline, CDR1 is MGHRA and CDR2 YSYEKL. V was pared by 1 base and J by 14 bases, with 24 bases between. The CDR3 runs 16 residues. CDR3 sequence (DNA): TGCGCCAGCAGCCAAGTCAGTAGAGAGCTGGGGAGGAAGGAGTTCTTC. Protein sequence: CASSQVSRELGRKEFF.